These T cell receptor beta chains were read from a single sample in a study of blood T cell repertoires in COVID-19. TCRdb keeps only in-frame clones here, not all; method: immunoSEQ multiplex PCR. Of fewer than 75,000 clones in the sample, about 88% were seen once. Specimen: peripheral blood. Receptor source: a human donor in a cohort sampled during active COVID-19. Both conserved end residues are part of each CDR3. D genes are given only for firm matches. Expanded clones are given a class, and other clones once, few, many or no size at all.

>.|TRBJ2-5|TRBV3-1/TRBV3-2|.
CASSQGAAGTQYF
TGTGCCAGCAGCCAAGGGGCTGCAGGAACCCAGTACTTC
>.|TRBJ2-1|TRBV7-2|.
CASSTERGSSYNEQFF
TGTGCCAGCAGCACCGAGAGGGGGTCCTCCTACAATGAGCAGTTCTTC
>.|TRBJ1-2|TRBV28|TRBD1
CASSLLPTGAYGYTF
TGTGCCAGCAGTTTGTTACCCACAGGGGCCTATGGCTACACCTTC
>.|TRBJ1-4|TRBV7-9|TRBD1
CASSLGQGNEKLFF
TGTGCCAGCAGCCTGGGACAGGGAAATGAAAAACTGTTTTTT
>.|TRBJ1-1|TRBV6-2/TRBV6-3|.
CASSLQGLTEAFF
TGTGCCAGCAGTTTACAGGGTTTGACTGAAGCTTTCTTT
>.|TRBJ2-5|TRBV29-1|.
CSVGTVETQYF
TGCAGCGTTGGGACAGTCGAGACCCAGTACTTC
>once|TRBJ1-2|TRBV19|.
CASSTKGGHGYTF
TGTGCCAGTAGTACCAAAGGGGGTCATGGCTACACCTTC
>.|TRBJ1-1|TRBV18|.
CAERGLADTEAFF
TGTGCCGAACGGGGATTGGCAGACACTGAAGCTTTCTTT
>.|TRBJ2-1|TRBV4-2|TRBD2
CASSQDLGTSGNEQFF
TGTGCCAGCAGCCAAGATCTCGGGACTAGCGGCAATGAGCAGTTCTTC
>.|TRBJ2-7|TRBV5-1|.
CASSFWPDSSYEQYF
TGCGCCAGCAGCTTTTGGCCAGACAGCTCCTACGAGCAGTACTTC
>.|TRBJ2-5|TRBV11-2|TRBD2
CASSLGASGTQETQYF
TGTGCCAGCAGCTTAGGCGCTAGCGGGACCCAAGAGACCCAGTACTTC
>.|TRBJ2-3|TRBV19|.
CASSILMTGATDTQYF
TGTGCCAGTAGTATATTAATGACAGGAGCCACAGATACGCAGTATTTT
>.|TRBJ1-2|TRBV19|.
CASSRFQENYGYTF
TGTGCCAGTAGTAGGTTTCAAGAGAACTATGGCTACACCTTC
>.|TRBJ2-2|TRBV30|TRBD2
CAWSVRTSGRAMTGELFF
TGTGCCTGGAGTGTACGAACTAGCGGGAGAGCTATGACCGGGGAGCTGTTTTTT
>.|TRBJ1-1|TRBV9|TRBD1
CASSIEGAMNTEAFF
TGTGCCAGCAGCATCGAGGGGGCCATGAACACTGAAGCTTTCTTT
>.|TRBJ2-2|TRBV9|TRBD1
CASSLRTGGNTGELFF
TGTGCCAGCAGCCTACGGACAGGGGGAAACACCGGGGAGCTGTTTTTT
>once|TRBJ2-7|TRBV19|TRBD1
CASSIASRGQEQYF
TGTGCCAGTAGTATAGCCAGCAGGGGGCAGGAGCAGTACTTC
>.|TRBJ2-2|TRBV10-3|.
CAISEPVGELFF
TGTGCCATCAGTGAGCCCGTCGGGGAGCTGTTTTTT
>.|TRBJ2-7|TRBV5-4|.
CASSLGGESAYEQYF
TGTGCCAGCAGCTTGGGGGGGGAGAGCGCCTACGAGCAGTACTTC
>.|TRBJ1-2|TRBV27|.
CASSHRSRGNYGYTF
TGTGCCAGTTCACACCGAAGCAGGGGTAACTATGGCTACACCTTC
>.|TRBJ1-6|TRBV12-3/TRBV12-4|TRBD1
CASSRQGRSPLHF
TGTGCCAGCAGTCGACAGGGAAGGTCACCCCTCCACTTT
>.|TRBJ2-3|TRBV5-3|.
CARSLRAGGDTQYF
TGTGCCAGAAGCCTCCGGGCCGGGGGAGATACGCAGTATTTT
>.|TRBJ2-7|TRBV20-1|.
CSAISEHEQYF
TGCAGTGCTATTAGCGAGCACGAGCAGTACTTC
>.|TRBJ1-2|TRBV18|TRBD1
CASSSSGTGANYGYTF
TGTGCCAGCTCATCAAGCGGGACAGGGGCTAACTATGGCTACACCTTC
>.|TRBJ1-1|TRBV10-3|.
CAISARGGGTEAFF
TGTGCCATCAGTGCGAGGGGAGGAGGCACTGAAGCTTTCTTT
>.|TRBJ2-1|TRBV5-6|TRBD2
CASSLVGTSGYNEQFF
TGTGCCAGCAGCTTGGTCGGGACTAGCGGATACAATGAGCAGTTCTTC
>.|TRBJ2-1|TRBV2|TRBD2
CASSDLLGAGGHNEQFF
TGTGCCAGCAGTGACCTACTGGGAGCGGGAGGTCACAATGAGCAGTTCTTC
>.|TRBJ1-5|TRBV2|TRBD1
CASSEGQGRQPQHF
TGTGCCAGCAGTGAAGGACAGGGGAGACAGCCCCAGCATTTT
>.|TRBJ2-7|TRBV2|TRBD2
CASSRTSGSREQYF
TGTGCCAGCAGTAGGACTAGCGGGAGTCGGGAGCAGTACTTC
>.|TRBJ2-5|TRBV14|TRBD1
CASSLWTGKPAETQYF
TGTGCCAGCAGCCTTTGGACAGGGAAGCCAGCAGAGACCCAGTACTTC
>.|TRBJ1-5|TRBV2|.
CASGEQGAGNQPQHF
TGTGCCAGCGGGGAACAGGGTGCGGGCAATCAGCCCCAGCATTTT
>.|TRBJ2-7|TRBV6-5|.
CASRGHQGDYEQYF
TGTGCCAGCAGAGGCCACCAGGGCGACTACGAGCAGTACTTC
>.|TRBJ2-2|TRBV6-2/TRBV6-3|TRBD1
CASSTYTNQGAHTGELFF
TGTGCCAGCAGCACCTATACTAATCAGGGGGCCCACACCGGGGAGCTGTTTTTT
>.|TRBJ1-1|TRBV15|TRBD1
CATSTRDRGSSEAFF
TGTGCCACCAGCACCCGGGACAGGGGTTCGTCTGAAGCTTTCTTT
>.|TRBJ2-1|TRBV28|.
CASRPPETGNNEQFF
TGTGCCAGCAGACCTCCTGAGACTGGAAACAATGAGCAGTTCTTC
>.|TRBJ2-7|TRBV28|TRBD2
CASSRGASGPYEQYF
TGTGCCAGCAGCCGAGGGGCTAGCGGCCCCTACGAGCAGTACTTC
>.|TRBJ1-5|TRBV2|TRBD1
CASRRGTDSNQPQHF
TGTGCCAGCCGCCGAGGGACAGATAGCAATCAGCCCCAGCATTTT
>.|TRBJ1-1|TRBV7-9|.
CASSFRDFSEAFF
TGTGCCAGCAGCTTCCGGGACTTCTCTGAAGCTTTCTTT
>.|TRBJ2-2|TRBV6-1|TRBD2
CASSELAGVTGELFF
TGTGCCAGCAGTGAGCTAGCGGGAGTAACCGGGGAGCTGTTTTTT
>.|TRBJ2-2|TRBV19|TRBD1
CASSTRDRVGTGELFF
TGTGCCAGTAGTACCCGGGACAGGGTCGGCACCGGGGAGCTGTTTTTT
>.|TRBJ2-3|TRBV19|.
CASSIPQGALGTDTQYF
TGTGCCAGTAGTATCCCACAGGGTGCACTGGGCACAGATACGCAGTATTTT
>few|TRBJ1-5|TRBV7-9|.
CASSLEGRGINQPQHF
TGTGCCAGCAGCTTAGAGGGCCGGGGGATCAATCAGCCCCAGCATTTT
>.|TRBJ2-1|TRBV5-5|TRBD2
CASSSSTGTSASNEQFF
TGTGCCAGCAGCTCTTCTACCGGGACTAGCGCTTCCAATGAGCAGTTCTTC
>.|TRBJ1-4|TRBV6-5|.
CASSYRGRSTNEKLFF
TGTGCCAGCAGTTACAGGGGGAGATCAACTAATGAAAAACTGTTTTTT
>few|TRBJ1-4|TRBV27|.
CASRDTEKLFF
TGTGCCAGCAGGGACACCGAAAAACTGTTTTTT
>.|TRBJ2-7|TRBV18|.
CASSGGPMNYEQYF
TGTGCCAGCTCCGGGGGGCCCATGAACTACGAGCAGTACTTC
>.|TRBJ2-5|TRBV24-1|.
CATSSPGLRTQYF
TGTGCCACCAGTTCACCGGGACTGAGGACCCAGTACTTC
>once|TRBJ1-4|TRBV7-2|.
CASSPREHEKLFF
TGTGCCAGCAGCCCGAGGGAACATGAAAAACTGTTTTTT
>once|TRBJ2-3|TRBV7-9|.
CASSLGVGPDTQYF
TGTGCCAGCAGCTTAGGGGTTGGGCCAGATACGCAGTATTTT